These T cell receptor beta chains were read from a single sample in a study of early T cells in non-severe SARS-CoV-2 infection. Via MiXCR, TCRdb re-called the 5' RACE reads, giving one row per CDR3 protein. The sample includes tens of thousands of distinct CDR3 sequences, approximately 10% seen only once; the top ten take roughly 13%. The sample taken for sequencing was whole blood. These receptors were collected from an adult who was a healthcare worker with PCR-confirmed SARS-CoV-2 infection or an uninfected control (not recorded which). The CDR3 runs from the conserved cysteine through the conserved F or W. The order of the fields is V gene, J gene, D gene, clone size, CDR3 DNA, CDR3 protein. A D gene is named only where the DNA matches it firmly. The size of a clone is reported for some rows only, either as once, few or many, or as a class for expanded clones.

v_gene: TRBV15; j_gene: TRBJ1-5; d_gene: NA; abundance: NA; CDR3nt: TGTGCCACCAGAACAGGGTATTATCAGCCCCAGCATTTT; CDR3aa: CATRTGYYQPQHF
v_gene: TRBV20-1; j_gene: TRBJ2-3; d_gene: NA; abundance: few; CDR3nt: TGCAGTGCTCCCCTGACTGCTAGCACAGATACGCAGTATTTT; CDR3aa: CSAPLTASTDTQYF
v_gene: TRBV24-1; j_gene: TRBJ2-3; d_gene: TRBD1; abundance: NA; CDR3nt: TGTGCCACCAGTGATTTGAGGGACAGGCCGCAGTATTTT; CDR3aa: CATSDLRDRPQYF
v_gene: TRBV4-1; j_gene: TRBJ1-5; d_gene: NA; abundance: NA; CDR3nt: TGCGCCAGCAGCCAAGGTAGCAATCAGCCCCAGCATTTT; CDR3aa: CASSQGSNQPQHF
v_gene: TRBV7-3; j_gene: TRBJ2-1; d_gene: NA; abundance: few; CDR3nt: TGTGCCAGCAGCTTAAATTCAGGCAATGAGCAGTTCTTC; CDR3aa: CASSLNSGNEQFF
v_gene: TRBV29-1; j_gene: TRBJ2-1; d_gene: TRBD2; abundance: few; CDR3nt: TGCAGCGCCGTGGGTAGCGGGGGTAATGAGCAGTTCTTC; CDR3aa: CSAVGSGGNEQFF
v_gene: TRBV6-2/TRBV6-3; j_gene: TRBJ2-5; d_gene: NA; abundance: few; CDR3nt: TGTGCCAGCAGGCCCCGGGGGACTGGAACAATGTACCAAGAGACCCAGTACTTC; CDR3aa: CASRPRGTGTMYQETQYF
v_gene: TRBV11-2; j_gene: TRBJ2-5; d_gene: NA; abundance: many; CDR3nt: TGTGCCAGCAGCTTAACTGGCTCTAAGTACCAAGAGACCCAGTACTTC; CDR3aa: CASSLTGSKYQETQYF
v_gene: TRBV24-1; j_gene: TRBJ2-3; d_gene: NA; abundance: many; CDR3nt: TGTGCCACCAGTGATCCCGTGGCTGGAGGCGGCGGAGATACGCAGTATTTT; CDR3aa: CATSDPVAGGGGDTQYF
v_gene: TRBV28; j_gene: TRBJ1-1; d_gene: NA; abundance: few; CDR3nt: TGTGCCACAGAGGCCACGAACACTGAAGCTTTCTTT; CDR3aa: CATEATNTEAFF
v_gene: TRBV15; j_gene: TRBJ2-3; d_gene: TRBD2; abundance: many; CDR3nt: TGTGCCACCAGGACTCCGGGACTAAAGACCACAGATACGCAGTATTTT; CDR3aa: CATRTPGLKTTDTQYF
v_gene: TRBV6-2/TRBV6-3; j_gene: TRBJ2-1; d_gene: NA; abundance: NA; CDR3nt: TGTGCCAGCAGTAATATTGAGCAGTTCTTC; CDR3aa: CASSNIEQFF
v_gene: TRBV6-5; j_gene: TRBJ2-2; d_gene: TRBD2; abundance: many; CDR3nt: TGTGCCAGCAGCCCTAGCGGGGGGGCCAACGGGGAGCTGTTTTTT; CDR3aa: CASSPSGGANGELFF
v_gene: TRBV6-2/TRBV6-3; j_gene: TRBJ2-1; d_gene: TRBD1; abundance: many; CDR3nt: TGTGCCAGCAGTCCCCGGACAGGGGGCTACAATGAGCAGTTCTTC; CDR3aa: CASSPRTGGYNEQFF
v_gene: TRBV5-1; j_gene: TRBJ2-3; d_gene: TRBD2; abundance: NA; CDR3nt: TGCGCCAGCACCATAACCCTAGGGACTAGCGGGAGTCTGTCTACGCAGTATTTT; CDR3aa: CASTITLGTSGSLSTQYF
v_gene: TRBV4-3; j_gene: TRBJ2-1; d_gene: TRBD2; abundance: NA; CDR3nt: TGCGCCAGCAGCCGAGGGAGGGTAAGCAATGAGCAGTTCTTC; CDR3aa: CASSRGRVSNEQFF
v_gene: TRBV20-1; j_gene: TRBJ1-2; d_gene: NA; abundance: many; CDR3nt: TGCAGTGCCATAAATCAGGGTAACTATGGCTACACCTTC; CDR3aa: CSAINQGNYGYTF
v_gene: TRBV5-4; j_gene: TRBJ2-7; d_gene: TRBD2; abundance: NA; CDR3nt: TGTGCCAGCAGCTTCGGGGGGATCGAGCAGTACTTC; CDR3aa: CASSFGGIEQYF
v_gene: TRBV20-1; j_gene: TRBJ2-1; d_gene: TRBD1; abundance: NA; CDR3nt: TGCAGTGCTGGGACGGACAGGGACAATGAGCAGTTCTTC; CDR3aa: CSAGTDRDNEQFF
v_gene: TRBV29-1; j_gene: TRBJ1-2; d_gene: TRBD1; abundance: NA; CDR3nt: TGCAGCGTTGCGCGGGGACAGGCGGATGGCTACACCTTC; CDR3aa: CSVARGQADGYTF
v_gene: TRBV7-2; j_gene: TRBJ1-2; d_gene: TRBD1; abundance: many; CDR3nt: TGTGCCAGCAGCTTATTAACAGGGGGGAGCTATGGCTACACCTTC; CDR3aa: CASSLLTGGSYGYTF
v_gene: TRBV15; j_gene: TRBJ2-3; d_gene: NA; abundance: many; CDR3nt: TGTGCCACCAGTCTGGGCTTTATGGATACGCAGTATTTT; CDR3aa: CATSLGFMDTQYF
v_gene: TRBV19; j_gene: TRBJ2-1; d_gene: TRBD2; abundance: many; CDR3nt: TGTGCCAGTAGTATCGGTTTTACTCTAGCGGGAGAGGTTGAGCAGTTCTTC; CDR3aa: CASSIGFTLAGEVEQFF
v_gene: TRBV12-3/TRBV12-4; j_gene: TRBJ2-7; d_gene: NA; abundance: few; CDR3nt: TGTGCCAGCAGCCCTTATGCCGCCGAGCAGTACTTC; CDR3aa: CASSPYAAEQYF
v_gene: TRBV6-2/TRBV6-3; j_gene: TRBJ2-3; d_gene: TRBD2; abundance: NA; CDR3nt: TGTGCCAGCATTCAGGGACTAGCGGAGGGCACAGATACGCAGTATTTT; CDR3aa: CASIQGLAEGTDTQYF
v_gene: TRBV21-1; j_gene: TRBJ1-1; d_gene: NA; abundance: NA; CDR3nt: TGTGCCAGCAGCAAACCCCATTGGTTTCCCTATAGGAACACTGAAGCTTTCTTT; CDR3aa: CASSKPHWFPYRNTEAFF
v_gene: TRBV5-1; j_gene: TRBJ2-1; d_gene: TRBD2; abundance: many; CDR3nt: TGCGCCAGCACGACCGGGACTAATTCCTACAATGAGCAGTTCTTC; CDR3aa: CASTTGTNSYNEQFF
v_gene: TRBV15; j_gene: TRBJ2-1; d_gene: NA; abundance: NA; CDR3nt: TGTGCCACCAGCAGAGATCGGGGCGGGAATGAGCAGTTCTTC; CDR3aa: CATSRDRGGNEQFF
v_gene: TRBV6-2/TRBV6-3; j_gene: TRBJ2-7; d_gene: NA; abundance: many; CDR3nt: TGTGCCAGCAACCCAGGACGGAACCACTACGAGCAGTACTTC; CDR3aa: CASNPGRNHYEQYF
v_gene: TRBV7-3; j_gene: TRBJ2-7; d_gene: NA; abundance: NA; CDR3nt: TGTGCCAGCAGCTTATCATCGCGGGACGATGAGCAGTACTTC; CDR3aa: CASSLSSRDDEQYF
v_gene: TRBV4-3; j_gene: TRBJ2-1; d_gene: TRBD2; abundance: few; CDR3nt: TGCGCCAGCAGCCAAGAGCAGGTGGCGGCGGGAGGCGGATCGGTAGAGCAGTTCTTC; CDR3aa: CASSQEQVAAGGGSVEQFF
v_gene: TRBV20-1; j_gene: TRBJ1-5; d_gene: NA; abundance: NA; CDR3nt: TGCAGTGCTAGAGGTGCACAGATCAATCAGCCCCAGCATTTT; CDR3aa: CSARGAQINQPQHF
v_gene: TRBV6-4; j_gene: TRBJ2-3; d_gene: TRBD2; abundance: many; CDR3nt: TGTGCCAGCAGTGATAGCGGGGCGGGCACAGATACGCAGTATTTT; CDR3aa: CASSDSGAGTDTQYF
v_gene: TRBV24-1; j_gene: TRBJ1-5; d_gene: NA; abundance: few; CDR3nt: TGTGCCACCAGCCAGGGATACAATCAGCCCCAGCATTTT; CDR3aa: CATSQGYNQPQHF
v_gene: TRBV27; j_gene: TRBJ1-1; d_gene: NA; abundance: NA; CDR3nt: TGTGCCAGCAGTTTATCCCCGGGACCGAACACTGAAGCTTTCTTT; CDR3aa: CASSLSPGPNTEAFF
v_gene: TRBV7-9; j_gene: TRBJ2-1; d_gene: NA; abundance: few; CDR3nt: TGTGCCAGCAGCTTAGCAGAGGGTGAGCAGTTCTTC; CDR3aa: CASSLAEGEQFF
v_gene: TRBV7-9; j_gene: TRBJ2-6; d_gene: TRBD1; abundance: few; CDR3nt: TGTGCCAGCAGTATACCCTGGGGGACAGGGGGCTCTGGGGCCAACGTCCTGACTTTC; CDR3aa: CASSIPWGTGGSGANVLTF
v_gene: TRBV6-5; j_gene: TRBJ1-1; d_gene: TRBD1; abundance: few; CDR3nt: TGTGCCAGCAGTTACTCGGGGGACAGGGCACAGGCTTTCTTT; CDR3aa: CASSYSGDRAQAFF